This T cell receptor (beta chain) was found in a study of T cell clonotyping in hematopoietic cell transplantation. Broader study findings: Broader posttransplant TCR repertoire diversity was predicted by graft donor and pretransplant recipient Inverse Simpson Index values. No sorting was done, leaving CD4 and CD8 contributions mixed.

As to time point: recipient sample about 28 days before transplant, after cytoreduction. Recipient blood drawn about 28 days pretransplant and days 30, 100, 180 after. The CDR3 runs to 14 residues. Germline values: CDR1 LGHNT, CDR2 FRNRAP. J lost 3 bases, V lost 6 bases, and 4 bases had no gene match. Here immunoSEQ multiplex PCR was the method, and the copy in TCRdb shows in-frame clones only, minus some. The data hold tens of thousands of clones, with roughly 95% observed a single time. As concerns this clone: What it recognizes is unknown.

This TCR derives from a woman in her forties or fifties with acute myeloid leukemia. Some clones in this sample may be carry-over from other donors' samples. The gene calls are TRBV12-5 and TRBJ2-5; 10 bases match TRBD2. The sample consisted of peripheral blood mononuclear cells, taken before stem cell transplant. The chain's CDR3 is CASGKSGREETQYF. The CDR3 DNA follows: TGTGCTAGTGGAAAAAGCGGGAGGGAAGAGACCCAGTACTTC. Full variable domain (remainder filled in from reference TRBV12-5 and TRBJ2-5): DARVTQTPRHKVTEMGQEVTMRCQPILGHNTVFWYRQTMMQGLELLAYFRNRAPLDDSGMPKDRFSAEMPDATLATLKIQPSEPRDSAVYFCASGKSGREETQYFGPGTRLLVL.